The clone carrying this T cell receptor beta chain was detected many times. Its antigen is still unknown. This sample was included in a study of CD8 T cells in ankylosing spondylitis. Overall study findings and caveats: A TCR beta motif of several highly homologous variants seemed to mark ankylosing spondylitis blood. The authors reported significant enrichment of disease-linked clones in matched ankylosing spondylitis synovial fluid. As for the disease-linked clones, they showed a CD8+ phenotype and occurred at relatively low frequencies in peripheral blood.

Germline V gene sequence: CDR1 SQVTM, CDR2 ANQGSEA. The CDR3 runs 16 residues. The V gene lost 6 bases and the J gene lost 2 bases, with 20 bases spanning the gap. Quantitative 5'-RACE was performed with molecular barcodes, and it yielded the TCR beta libraries. TCRdb fed the 5' RACE reads into MiXCR, producing one record per CDR3 protein. The sample lists nearly 350,000 distinct CDR3 sequences; approximately 14% were seen once. The J gene is TRBJ2-1, the V gene TRBV29-1; no definite D call. Sequencing was carried out using blood, either unsorted or a sorted T cell fraction (not recorded which). This sequence originates from a male donor with ankylosing spondylitis or in good health (not recorded which). The DNA of the CDR3 is TGCAGCGTCGACCCCTCCGGGTTACGAACCTACAATGAGCAGTTCTTC. Translation: CSVDPSGLRTYNEQFF.